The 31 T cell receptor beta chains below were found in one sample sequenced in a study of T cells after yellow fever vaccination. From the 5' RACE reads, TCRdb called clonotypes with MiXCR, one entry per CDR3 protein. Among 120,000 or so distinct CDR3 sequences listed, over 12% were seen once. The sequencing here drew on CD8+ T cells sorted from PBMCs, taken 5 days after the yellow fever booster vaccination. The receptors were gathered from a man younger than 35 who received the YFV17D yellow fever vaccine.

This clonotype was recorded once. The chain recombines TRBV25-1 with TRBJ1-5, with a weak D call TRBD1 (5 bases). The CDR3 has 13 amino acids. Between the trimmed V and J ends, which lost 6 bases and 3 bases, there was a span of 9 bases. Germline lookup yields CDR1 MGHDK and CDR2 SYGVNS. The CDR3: CASSSGNNQPQHF. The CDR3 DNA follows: TGTGCCAGCAGCTCAGGGAACAATCAGCCCCAGCATTTT. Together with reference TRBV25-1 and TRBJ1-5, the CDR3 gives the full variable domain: EADIYQTPRYLVIGTGKKITLECSQTMGHDKMYWYQQDPGMELHLIHYSYGVNSTEKGDLSSESTVSRIRTEHFPLTLESARPSHTSQYLCASSSGNNQPQHFGDGTRLSIL.

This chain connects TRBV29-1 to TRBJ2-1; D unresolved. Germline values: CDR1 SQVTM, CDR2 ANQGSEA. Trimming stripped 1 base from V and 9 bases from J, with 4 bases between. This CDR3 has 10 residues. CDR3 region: CSVEGIEQFF. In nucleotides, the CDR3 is TGCAGCGTTGAAGGGATTGAGCAGTTCTTC.

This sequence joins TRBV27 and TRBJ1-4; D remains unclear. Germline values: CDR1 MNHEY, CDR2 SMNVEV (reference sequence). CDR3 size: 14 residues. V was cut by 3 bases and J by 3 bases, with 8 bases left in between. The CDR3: CASSLGFANEKLFF. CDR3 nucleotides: TGTGCCAGCAGTTTGGGATTTGCTAATGAAAAACTGTTTTTT.

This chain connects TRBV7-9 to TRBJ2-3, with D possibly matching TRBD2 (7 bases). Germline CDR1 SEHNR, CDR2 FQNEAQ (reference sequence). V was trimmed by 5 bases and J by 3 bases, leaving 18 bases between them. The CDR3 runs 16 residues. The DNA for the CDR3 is TGTGCCAGCAGCCTCTATGAGGGGGGGCTAACAGATACGCAGTATTTT. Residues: CASSLYEGGLTDTQYF.

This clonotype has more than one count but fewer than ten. The CDR3 sequence: CASSLATEKQFF. CDR3 nucleotides: TGTGCCAGCAGCTTAGCCACGGAAAAGCAGTTCTTC. The chain employs TRBV7-9 and TRBJ2-1; D unclear. CDR3 size: 12 residues. With 0 bases removed from V and 11 bases from J, the gap between germline ends came to 8 bases. Germline V gene sequence: CDR1 SEHNR, CDR2 FQNEAQ (reference sequence).

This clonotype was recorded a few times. The CDR3 sequence is CSVEDPGTAYNEQFF. Written as DNA, the CDR3 is TGCAGCGTTGAAGATCCCGGGACAGCCTACAATGAGCAGTTCTTC. The chain links TRBV29-1 to TRBJ2-1, with TRBD1 identical over 7 bases. This CDR3 comprises 15 residues. V lost 0 bases, J lost 2 bases, and 4 bases stayed unmatched. The germline V gene has CDR1 SQVTM and CDR2 ANQGSEA.

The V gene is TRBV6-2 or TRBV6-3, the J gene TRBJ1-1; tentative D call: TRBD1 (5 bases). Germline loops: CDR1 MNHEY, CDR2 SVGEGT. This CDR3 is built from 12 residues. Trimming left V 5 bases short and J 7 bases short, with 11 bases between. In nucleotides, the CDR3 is TGTGCCAGCAGTCCAGGGTATCTTGAAGCTTTCTTT. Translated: CASSPGYLEAFF.

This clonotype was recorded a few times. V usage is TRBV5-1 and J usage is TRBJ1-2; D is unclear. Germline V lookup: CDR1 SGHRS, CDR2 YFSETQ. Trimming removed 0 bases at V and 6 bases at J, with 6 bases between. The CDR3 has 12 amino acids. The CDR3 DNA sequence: TGCGCCAGCAGCTTGGCCGCCGATGGCTACACCTTC. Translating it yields CASSLAADGYTF.

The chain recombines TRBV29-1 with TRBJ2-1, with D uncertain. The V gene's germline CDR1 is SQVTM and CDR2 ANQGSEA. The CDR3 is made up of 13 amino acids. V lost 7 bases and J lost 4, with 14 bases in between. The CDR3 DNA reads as TGCAGCGCCGACGCTCAGGAGTACAATGAGCAGTTCTTC. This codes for CSADAQEYNEQFF.

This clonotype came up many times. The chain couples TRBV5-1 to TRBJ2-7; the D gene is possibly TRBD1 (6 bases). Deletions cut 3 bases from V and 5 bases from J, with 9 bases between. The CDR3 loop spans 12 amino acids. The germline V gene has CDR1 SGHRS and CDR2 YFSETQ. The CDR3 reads CASSSPGDEQYV. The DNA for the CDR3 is TGCGCCAGCAGCTCACCAGGGGACGAGCAGTACGTC.

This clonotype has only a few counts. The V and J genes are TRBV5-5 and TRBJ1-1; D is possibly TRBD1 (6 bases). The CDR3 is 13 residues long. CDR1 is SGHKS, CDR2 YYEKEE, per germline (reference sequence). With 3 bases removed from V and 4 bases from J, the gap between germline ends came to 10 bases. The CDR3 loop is CASSWGLSTEAFF. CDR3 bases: TGTGCCAGCAGCTGGGGGCTATCCACTGAAGCTTTCTTT. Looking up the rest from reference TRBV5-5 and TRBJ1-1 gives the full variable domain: DAGVTQSPTHLIKTRGQQVTLRCSPISGHKSVSWYQQVLGQGPQFIFQYYEKEERGRGNFPDRFSARQFPNYSSELNVNALLLGDSALYLCASSWGLSTEAFFGQGTRLTVV.

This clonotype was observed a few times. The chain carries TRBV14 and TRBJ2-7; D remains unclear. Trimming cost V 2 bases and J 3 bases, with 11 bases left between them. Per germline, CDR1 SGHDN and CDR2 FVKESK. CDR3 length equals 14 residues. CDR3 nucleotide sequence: TGTGCCAGCAGCCAATTTAACAGAGACTACGAGCAGTACGTC. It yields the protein CASSQFNRDYEQYV.

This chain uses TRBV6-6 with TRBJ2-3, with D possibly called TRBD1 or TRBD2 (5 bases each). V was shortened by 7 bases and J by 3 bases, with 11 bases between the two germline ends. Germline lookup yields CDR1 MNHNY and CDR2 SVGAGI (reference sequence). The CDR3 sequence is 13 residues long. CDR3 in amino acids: CASKRDLTDTQYF. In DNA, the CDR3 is TGTGCCAGCAAACGGGACCTAACAGATACGCAGTATTTT.

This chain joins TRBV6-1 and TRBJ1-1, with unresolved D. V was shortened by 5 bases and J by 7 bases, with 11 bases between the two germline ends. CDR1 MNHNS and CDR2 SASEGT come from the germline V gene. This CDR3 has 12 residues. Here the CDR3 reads CASSYGRSEAFF. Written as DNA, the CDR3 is TGTGCCAGCAGTTATGGACGGAGTGAAGCTTTCTTT.

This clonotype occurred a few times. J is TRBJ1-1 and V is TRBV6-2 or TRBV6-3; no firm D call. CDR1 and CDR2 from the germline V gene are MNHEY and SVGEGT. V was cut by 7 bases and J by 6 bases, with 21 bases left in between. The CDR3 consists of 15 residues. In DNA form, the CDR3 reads TGTGCCAGCACTAACCTCCAGGACCCCTTTTCTGAAGCTTTCTTT. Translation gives CASTNLQDPFSEAFF.

CDR3 sequence: CASSQPGQSSYNSPLHF. The CDR3 DNA is TGCGCCAGCAGCCAGCCGGGACAGAGCTCCTATAATTCACCCCTCCACTTT. This rearrangement joins TRBV4-1 to TRBJ1-6; TRBD1 agrees at 7 bases. Trimming cost V 3 bases and J 0 bases; bases outside gene matches: 5. This CDR3 is 17 amino acids long. Germline CDR1 is MGHRA and CDR2 is YSYEKL.

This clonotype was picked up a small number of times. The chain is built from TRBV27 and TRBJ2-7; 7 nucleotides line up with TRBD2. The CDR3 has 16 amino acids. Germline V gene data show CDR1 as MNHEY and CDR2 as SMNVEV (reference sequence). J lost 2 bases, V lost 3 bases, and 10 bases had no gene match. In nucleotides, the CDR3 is TGTGCCAGCAGTTTCCGGGGGGACGGGACCCCCTACGAGCAGTACTTC. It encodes CASSFRGDGTPYEQYF.

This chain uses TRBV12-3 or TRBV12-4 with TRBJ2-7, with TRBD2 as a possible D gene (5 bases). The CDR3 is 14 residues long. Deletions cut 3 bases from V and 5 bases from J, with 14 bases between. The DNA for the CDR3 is TGTGCCAGCAGTTTCGGGCTAGCACTCCACGAGCAGTACTTC. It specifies CASSFGLALHEQYF.

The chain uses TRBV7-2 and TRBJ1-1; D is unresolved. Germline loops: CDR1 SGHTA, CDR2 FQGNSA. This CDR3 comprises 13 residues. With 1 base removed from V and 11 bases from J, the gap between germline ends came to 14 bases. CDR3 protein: CASSLVDEDWAFF. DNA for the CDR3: TGTGCCAGCAGCTTAGTGGATGAGGACTGGGCTTTCTTT.

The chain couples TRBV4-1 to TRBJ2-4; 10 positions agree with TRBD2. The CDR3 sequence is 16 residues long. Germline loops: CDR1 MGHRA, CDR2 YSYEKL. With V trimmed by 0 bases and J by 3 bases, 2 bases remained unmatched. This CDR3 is CASSQEASGSKNIQYF. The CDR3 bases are TGCGCCAGCAGCCAAGAGGCTAGCGGGAGCAAAAACATTCAGTACTTC.

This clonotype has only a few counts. The CDR3 coding sequence is TGTGCCAGCGCCCCGGGGGGAACAGATACGCAGTATTTT. Its translation is CASAPGGTDTQYF. This chain uses TRBV27 with TRBJ2-3; 7 nucleotides align to TRBD2. V shed 8 bases and J 3 bases; nucleotides not matched to a gene: 5. This CDR3 has 13 residues. Germline loops: CDR1 MNHEY, CDR2 SMNVEV (reference sequence).

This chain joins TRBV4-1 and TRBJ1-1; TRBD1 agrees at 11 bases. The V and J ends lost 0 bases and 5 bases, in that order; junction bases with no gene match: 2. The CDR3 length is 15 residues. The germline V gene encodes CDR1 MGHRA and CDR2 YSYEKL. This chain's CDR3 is CASSQEGQGGTEAFF. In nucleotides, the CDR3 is TGCGCCAGCAGCCAAGAGGGACAGGGGGGAACTGAAGCTTTCTTT.

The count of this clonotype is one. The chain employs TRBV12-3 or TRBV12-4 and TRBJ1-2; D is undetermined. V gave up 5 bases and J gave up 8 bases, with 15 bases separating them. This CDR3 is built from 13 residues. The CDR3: CASSRTGLEGYTF. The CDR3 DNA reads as TGTGCCAGCAGTAGGACGGGCTTAGAGGGCTACACCTTC.

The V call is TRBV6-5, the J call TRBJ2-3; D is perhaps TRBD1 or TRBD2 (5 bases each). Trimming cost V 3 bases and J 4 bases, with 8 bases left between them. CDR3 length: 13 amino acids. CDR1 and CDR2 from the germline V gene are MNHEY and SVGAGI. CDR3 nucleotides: TGTGCCAGCAGTTATGAGGGGTCAGATACGCAGTATTTT. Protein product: CASSYEGSDTQYF.

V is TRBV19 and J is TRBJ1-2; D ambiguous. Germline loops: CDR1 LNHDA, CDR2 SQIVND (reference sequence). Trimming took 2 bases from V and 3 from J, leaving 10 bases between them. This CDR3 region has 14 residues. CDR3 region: CASSITGSHYGYTF. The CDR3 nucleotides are TGTGCCAGTAGTATAACGGGATCTCACTATGGCTACACCTTC. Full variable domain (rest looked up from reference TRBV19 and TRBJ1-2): DGGITQSPKYLFRKEGQNVTLSCEQNLNHDAMYWYRQDPGQGLRLIYYSQIVNDFQKGDIAEGYSVSREKKESFPLTVTSAQKNPTAFYLCASSITGSHYGYTFGSGTRLTVV.

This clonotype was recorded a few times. CDR3 nucleotides: TGTGCCAGCAGCCGATCCACCTCAGGGGAACATGAGCAGTTCTTC. Translated: CASSRSTSGEHEQFF. J is TRBJ2-1 and V is TRBV7-9; D might be TRBD1 (6 bases). Trimming cost V 5 bases and J 8 bases, with 19 bases left between them. This CDR3 is built from 15 residues. Germline-derived CDR1 and CDR2 are SEHNR and FQNEAQ (reference sequence).

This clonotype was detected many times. The CDR3 reads CASSQAGKARQPQHF. The DNA for the CDR3 is TGCGCCAGCAGTCAAGCAGGCAAGGCTCGTCAGCCCCAGCATTTT. This sequence joins TRBV23-1 and TRBJ1-5; D not certain. TRBV23-1 is noted as an ORF with a role that remains uncertain. The ends were cut back, 2 bases at V and 6 bases at J, with 14 bases in the middle. The length of the CDR3 is 15 residues.

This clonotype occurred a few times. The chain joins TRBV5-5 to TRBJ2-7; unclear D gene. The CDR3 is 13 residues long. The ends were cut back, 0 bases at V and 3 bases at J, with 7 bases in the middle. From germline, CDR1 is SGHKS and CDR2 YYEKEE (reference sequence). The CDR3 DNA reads TGTGCCAGCAGCTTGGGAAAGGTCTACGAGCAGTACGTC. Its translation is CASSLGKVYEQYV.

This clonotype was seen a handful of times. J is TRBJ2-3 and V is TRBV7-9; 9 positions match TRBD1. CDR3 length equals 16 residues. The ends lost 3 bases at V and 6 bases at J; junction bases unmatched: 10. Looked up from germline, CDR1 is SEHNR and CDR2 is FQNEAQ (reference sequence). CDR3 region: CASSFSGTGFLDTQYF. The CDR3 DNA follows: TGTGCCAGCAGCTTCTCCGGGACAGGGTTTTTGGATACGCAGTATTTT.

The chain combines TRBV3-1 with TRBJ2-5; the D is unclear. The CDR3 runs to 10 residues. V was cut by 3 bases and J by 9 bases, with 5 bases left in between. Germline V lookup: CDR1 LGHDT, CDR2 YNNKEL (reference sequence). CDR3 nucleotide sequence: TGTGCCAGCAGCCAGGAGTCCCAGTACTTC. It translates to CASSQESQYF.

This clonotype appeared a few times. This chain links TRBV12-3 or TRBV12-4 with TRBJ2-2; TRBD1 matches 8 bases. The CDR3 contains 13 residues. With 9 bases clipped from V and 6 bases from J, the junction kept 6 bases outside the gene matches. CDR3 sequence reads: CASNRGEAGELFF. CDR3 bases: TGTGCCAGTAACAGGGGGGAAGCCGGGGAGCTGTTTTTT.